Listed here is a single T cell receptor (beta chain). The antigen is not known. This specimen comes from a study of CD8 T cells in Susac syndrome. RNA amounts of roughly 0.5 to 1 ug underwent reverse transcription with random hexamers. TCRdb re-called the immunoSEQ multiplex PCR reads with MiXCR, one entry per CDR3 protein. This table holds 150,000 to 190,000 distinct CDR3 sequences, about 94% found once. Findings of the study overall: The study admitted that it had a relatively small number of individuals in its TCR sequencing and HLA analysis.

Blood CD8+ and CD4+ T cells underwent high-throughput TCR beta sequencing. Stable or active relapsing-remitting multiple sclerosis, untreated and meeting revised McDonald criteria, defined the controls. This CDR3 has 17 residues. Trimming took 4 bases from V and 3 from J; bases not matched to a gene: 12. Germline CDR1 reads SGHVS; CDR2 reads FQNEAQ. The sample consisted of CD8+ T cells from PBMCs. The source is a human donor with multiple sclerosis. This chain links TRBV7-8 with TRBJ1-2, with TRBD1 matching over 9 bases. The CDR3 bases are TGTGCCAGCAGCTCAAAGGGTTACAGGGGGCCGGACTATGGCTACACCTTC. Amino acids: CASSSKGYRGPDYGYTF.